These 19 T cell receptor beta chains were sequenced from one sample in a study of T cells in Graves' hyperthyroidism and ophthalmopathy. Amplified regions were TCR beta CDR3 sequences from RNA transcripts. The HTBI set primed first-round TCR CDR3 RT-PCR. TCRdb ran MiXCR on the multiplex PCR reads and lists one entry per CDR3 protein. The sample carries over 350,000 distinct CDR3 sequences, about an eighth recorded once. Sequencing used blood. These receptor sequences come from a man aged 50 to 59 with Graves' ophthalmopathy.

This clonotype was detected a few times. The CDR3 spells CASSIGTSGRETQYF. CDR3 DNA sequence: TGTGCCAGTAGTATAGGGACTAGCGGGAGGGAGACCCAGTACTTC. The chain uses TRBV19 and TRBJ2-5; 14 bases fit TRBD2. Germline lookup yields CDR1 LNHDA and CDR2 SQIVND (reference sequence). This CDR3 region has 15 residues. The junction had 0 bases not matched to a gene; V was cut back by 1 base and J by 5 bases.

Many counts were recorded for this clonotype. CDR3: CASSLAFGEQYF. In nucleotides, the CDR3 is TGCGCCAGCAGCTTGGCCTTCGGGGAGCAGTACTTC. This rearrangement joins TRBV5-1 to TRBJ2-7, with D uncertain. Between the trimmed V and J ends, which lost 0 bases and 7 bases, there was a span of 8 bases. The CDR3 consists of 12 residues. Germline assignment: CDR1 SGHRS and CDR2 YFSETQ.

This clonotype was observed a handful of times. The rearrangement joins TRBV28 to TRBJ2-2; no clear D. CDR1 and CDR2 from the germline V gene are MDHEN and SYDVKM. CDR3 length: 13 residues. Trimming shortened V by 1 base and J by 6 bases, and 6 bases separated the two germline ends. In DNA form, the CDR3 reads TGTGCCAGCAGTTTATCAGCGCCCGGGGAGCTGTTTTTT. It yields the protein CASSLSAPGELFF.

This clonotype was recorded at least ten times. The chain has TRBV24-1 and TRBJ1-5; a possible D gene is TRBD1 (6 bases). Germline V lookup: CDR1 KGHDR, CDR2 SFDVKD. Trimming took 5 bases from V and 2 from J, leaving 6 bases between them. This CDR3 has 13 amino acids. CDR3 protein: CATSAGGNQPQHF. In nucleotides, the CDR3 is TGTGCCACCAGTGCAGGGGGCAATCAGCCCCAGCATTTT.

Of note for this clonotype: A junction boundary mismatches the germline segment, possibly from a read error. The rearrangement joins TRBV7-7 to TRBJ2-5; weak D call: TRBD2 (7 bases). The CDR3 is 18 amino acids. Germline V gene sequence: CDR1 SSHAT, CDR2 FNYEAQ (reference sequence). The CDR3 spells CASSLRAGAASWKETQYF. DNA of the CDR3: TGTGCTAGCAGCTTAAGGGCGGGGGCGGCTAGCTGGAAGGAGACCCAGTACTTC.

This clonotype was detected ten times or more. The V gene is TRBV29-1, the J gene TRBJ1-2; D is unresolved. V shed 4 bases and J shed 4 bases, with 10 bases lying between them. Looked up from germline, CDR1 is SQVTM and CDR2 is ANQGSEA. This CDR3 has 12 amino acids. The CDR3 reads CSVGEGGYGYTF. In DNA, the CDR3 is TGCAGCGTTGGTGAGGGAGGCTATGGCTACACCTTC.

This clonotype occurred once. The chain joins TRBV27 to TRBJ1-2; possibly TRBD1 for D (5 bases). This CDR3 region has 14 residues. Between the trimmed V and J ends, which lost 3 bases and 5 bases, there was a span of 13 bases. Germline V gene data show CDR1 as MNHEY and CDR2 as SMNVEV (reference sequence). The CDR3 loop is CASSLRGYGYGYTF. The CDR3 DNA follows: TGTGCCAGCAGTTTGAGGGGATACGGTTATGGCTACACCTTC.

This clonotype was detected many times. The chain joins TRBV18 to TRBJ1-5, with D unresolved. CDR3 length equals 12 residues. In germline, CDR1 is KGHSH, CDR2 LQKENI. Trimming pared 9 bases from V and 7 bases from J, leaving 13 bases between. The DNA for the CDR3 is TGTGCCAGTTCTGAGACGGGGCAGCCCCAGCATTTT. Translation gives CASSETGQPQHF.

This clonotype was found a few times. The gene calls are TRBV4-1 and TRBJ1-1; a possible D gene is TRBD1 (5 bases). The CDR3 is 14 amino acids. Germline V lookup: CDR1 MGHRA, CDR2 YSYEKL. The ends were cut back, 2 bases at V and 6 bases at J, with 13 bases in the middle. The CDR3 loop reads CASSQLTVRAEAFF. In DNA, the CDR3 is TGCGCCAGCAGCCAACTGACAGTCAGAGCTGAAGCTTTCTTT.

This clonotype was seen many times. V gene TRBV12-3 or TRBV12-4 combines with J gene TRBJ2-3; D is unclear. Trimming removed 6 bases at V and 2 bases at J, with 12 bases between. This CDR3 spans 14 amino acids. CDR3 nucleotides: TGTGCCAGCAGCCGCGAGGAGTCCACAGATACGCAGTATTTT. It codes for CASSREESTDTQYF.

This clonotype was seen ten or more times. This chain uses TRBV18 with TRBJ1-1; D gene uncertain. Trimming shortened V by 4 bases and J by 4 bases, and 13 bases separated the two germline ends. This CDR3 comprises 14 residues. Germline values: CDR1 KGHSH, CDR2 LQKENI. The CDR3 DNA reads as TGTGCCAGCTCACATGTCGGCGGCGGCACTGAAGCTTTCTTT. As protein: CASSHVGGGTEAFF.

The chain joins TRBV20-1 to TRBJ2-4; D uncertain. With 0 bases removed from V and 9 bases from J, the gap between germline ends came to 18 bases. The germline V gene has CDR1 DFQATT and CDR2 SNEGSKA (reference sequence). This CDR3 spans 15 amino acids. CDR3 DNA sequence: TGCAGTGCTAGAGAGACCGAGGCAGCGAGCAGCATTCAGTACTTC. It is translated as CSARETEAASSIQYF.

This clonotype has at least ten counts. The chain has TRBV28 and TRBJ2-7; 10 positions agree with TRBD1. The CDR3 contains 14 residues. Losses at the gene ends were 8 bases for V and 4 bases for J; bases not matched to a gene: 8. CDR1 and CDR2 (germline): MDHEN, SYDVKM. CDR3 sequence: CASSTPGQGYEQYF. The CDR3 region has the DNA TGTGCCAGCTCAACCCCGGGACAGGGGTACGAGCAGTACTTC.

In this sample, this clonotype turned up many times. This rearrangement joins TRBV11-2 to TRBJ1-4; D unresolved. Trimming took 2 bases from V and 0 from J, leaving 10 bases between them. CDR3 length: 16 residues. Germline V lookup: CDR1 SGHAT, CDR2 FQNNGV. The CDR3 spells CASSLRFRTTNEKLFF. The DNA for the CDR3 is TGTGCCAGCAGCTTAAGATTCCGCACAACTAATGAAAAACTGTTTTTT.

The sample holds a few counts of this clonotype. CDR3 amino acids: CSAEGPYNEQFF. The CDR3 bases are TGCAGTGCTGAGGGACCGTACAATGAGCAGTTCTTC. The chain links TRBV20-1 to TRBJ2-1; D could derive from TRBD1 or TRBD2 (5 bases each). Trimming took off 5 bases at V and 4 bases at J, with 9 bases between the two ends. The CDR3 extends over 12 amino acids. The germline gives CDR1 DFQATT, CDR2 SNEGSKA (reference sequence).

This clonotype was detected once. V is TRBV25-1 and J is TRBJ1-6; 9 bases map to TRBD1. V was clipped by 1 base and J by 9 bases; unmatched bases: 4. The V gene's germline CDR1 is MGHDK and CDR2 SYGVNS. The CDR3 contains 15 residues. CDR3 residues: CASSESDRGSSPLHF. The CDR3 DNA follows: TGTGCCAGCAGTGAATCTGACAGGGGGAGTTCACCCCTCCACTTT.

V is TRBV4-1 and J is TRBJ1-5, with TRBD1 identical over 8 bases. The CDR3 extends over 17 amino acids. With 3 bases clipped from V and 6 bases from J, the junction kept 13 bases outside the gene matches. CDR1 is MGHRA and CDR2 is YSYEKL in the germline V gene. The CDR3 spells CASSQQGIAGGSQPQHF. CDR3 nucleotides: TGCGCCAGCAGCCAGCAAGGCATAGCAGGGGGCAGTCAGCCCCAGCATTTT.

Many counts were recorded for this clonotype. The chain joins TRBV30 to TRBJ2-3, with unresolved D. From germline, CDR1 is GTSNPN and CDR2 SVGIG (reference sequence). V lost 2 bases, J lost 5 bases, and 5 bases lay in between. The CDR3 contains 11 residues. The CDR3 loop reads CAWSLGDTQYF. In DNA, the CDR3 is TGTGCCTGGAGTCTAGGAGATACGCAGTATTTT.

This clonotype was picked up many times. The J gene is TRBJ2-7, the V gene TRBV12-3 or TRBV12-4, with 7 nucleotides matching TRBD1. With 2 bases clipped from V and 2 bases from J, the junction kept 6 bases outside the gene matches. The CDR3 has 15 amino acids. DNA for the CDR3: TGTGCCAGCAGTTTACAACAGGGGTTAACCTACGAGCAGTACTTC. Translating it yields CASSLQQGLTYEQYF.